Following are 4 T cell receptor beta chains from one sample sequenced in a study of Ad26.COV2.S vaccination and SARS-CoV-2 variants. Treatment of the sample: approximately 18 received Ad26.COV2.S at low or high dose, single or two shots; several received placebo; per-sample allocation not given. Day 63 after the first vaccine or placebo injection was the time point for sampling. Data came from immunoSEQ multiplex PCR; TCRdb stores just in-frame clones and leaves some out. The table records hundreds of thousands of clones, roughly 84% of them present only once. The sequencing here drew on peripheral blood, taken in a trial of Ad26.COV2.S vaccine versus placebo. The receptor source for this set is a person aged 18-60 years who received the Ad26.COV2.S COVID-19 vaccine or a placebo.

This chain uses TRBV5-4 with TRBJ2-7; a weak D match, TRBD1 (6 bases). The CDR3 is 15 residues long. Germline V gene data show CDR1 as SGHNT and CDR2 as YYREEE (reference sequence). Between the trimmed V and J ends, which lost 4 bases and 3 bases, there was a span of 17 bases. CDR3 in DNA: TGTGCCAGCAGCATACCGGGACAAGGGAGCTACGAGCAGTACTTC. This sequence encodes CASSIPGQGSYEQYF. The whole variable domain, filled in from reference TRBV5-4 and TRBJ2-7, reads ETGVTQSPTHLIKTRGQQVTLRCSSQSGHNTVSWYQQALGQGPQFIFQYYREEENGRGNFPPRFSGLQFPNYSSELNVNALELDDSALYLCASSIPGQGSYEQYFGPGTRLTVT.

The J gene is TRBJ2-3, the V gene TRBV18; 10 bases are shared with TRBD2. Germline V lookup: CDR1 KGHSH, CDR2 LQKENI. The trim removed 3 bases at V and 3 bases at J, leaving 6 bases unmatched. There are 16 residues in the CDR3. In nucleotides, the CDR3 is TGTGCCAGCTCACCTATCACTAGCGGGGCAACAGATACGCAGTATTTT. Its protein is CASSPITSGATDTQYF.

Here the CDR3 reads CASSALSAGGEETQYF. Here the CDR3 DNA reads TGTGCCAGCAGCGCTCTATCGGCTGGAGGTGAAGAGACCCAGTACTTC. This chain uses TRBV11-3 with TRBJ2-5; possibly TRBD2 for D (5 bases). This CDR3 is 16 amino acids long. Germline CDR1 is SGHNT and CDR2 is YENEEA. V was trimmed by 5 bases and J by 3 bases, leaving 19 bases between them.

This chain joins TRBV7-2 and TRBJ2-1, with TRBD1 as a possible D gene (5 bases). From germline, CDR1 is SGHTA and CDR2 FQGNSA. V dropped 3 bases and J dropped 4 bases, with 10 bases sitting between them. The CDR3 length is 14 residues. The CDR3 spells CASSFFDSYNEQFF. CDR3 DNA sequence: TGTGCCAGCAGCTTCTTCGACAGTTACAATGAGCAGTTCTTC.